These 30 T cell receptor beta chains came from one sample sequenced in a study of blood T cell repertoires in COVID-19. The repertoire was sequenced with immunoSEQ multiplex PCR; TCRdb's copy has only in-frame clones and lacks some. The sample contains approximately 80,000 clones, 80% to 90% of which appear only once. Sequenced sample: peripheral blood. The source of these receptors is a human donor in a cohort sampled during active COVID-19.

This chain joins TRBV18 and TRBJ1-2, with D perhaps TRBD1 (6 bases). CDR3 length equals 15 residues. V lost 3 bases to trimming and J lost 2 bases, with 13 bases between them. Per the germline V gene, CDR1 is KGHSH and CDR2 is LQKENI. DNA for the CDR3: TGTGCCAGCTCACCCGCTAAGGGACAAAACTATGGCTACACCTTC. Amino acids: CASSPAKGQNYGYTF. The full variable domain, rest sourced from reference TRBV18 and TRBJ1-2, is NAGVMQNPRHLVRRRGQEARLRCSPMKGHSHVYWYRQLPEEGLKFMVYLQKENIIDESGMPKERFSAEFPKEGPSILRIQQVVRGDSAAYFCASSPAKGQNYGYTFGSGTRLTVV.

The chain recombines TRBV6-5 with TRBJ2-3; D is perhaps TRBD1 (6 bases). In germline, CDR1 is MNHEY, CDR2 SVGAGI. The CDR3 consists of 14 residues. V lost 4 bases to trimming and J lost 1 base, with 9 bases between them. This chain's CDR3 is CASSLRQGTDTQYF. The CDR3 region has the DNA TGTGCCAGCAGTTTGCGACAGGGCACAGATACGCAGTATTTT.

The chain is built from TRBV7-2 and TRBJ2-7, with TRBD1 matching over 7 bases. The CDR3 spans 13 residues. Losses at the gene ends were 8 bases for V and 6 bases for J; bases not matched to a gene: 10. Germline CDR1 SGHTA, CDR2 FQGNSA. CDR3 protein: CASGGQPLGEQYF. The CDR3 DNA reads as TGTGCCAGCGGGGGACAGCCCCTTGGCGAGCAGTACTTC.

J is TRBJ1-5 and V is TRBV24-1; the match to TRBD1 covers 12 bases. The CDR3 totals 17 residues. Germline V gene data show CDR1 as KGHDR and CDR2 as SFDVKD. V was clipped by 5 bases and J by 3 bases; unmatched bases: 7. This CDR3 is CATSGTGTGGLNQPQHF. The CDR3, as DNA: TGTGCCACCAGTGGAACCGGGACAGGGGGCCTCAATCAGCCCCAGCATTTT.

This rearrangement joins TRBV19 to TRBJ2-3; no firm D call. Per germline, CDR1 LNHDA and CDR2 SQIVND (reference sequence). V gave up 5 bases and J gave up 4 bases, with 22 bases separating them. CDR3 length: 17 residues. In DNA form, the CDR3 reads TGTGCCAGTAGTTTATCGAGGTGGCTAGGAGAACCAGATACGCAGTATTTT. Its translation: CASSLSRWLGEPDTQYF.

This CDR3 reads CASSSLGGGQETQYF. The CDR3 nucleotides read TGTGCCAGCAGCTCACTAGGCGGCGGGCAAGAGACCCAGTACTTC. The chain couples TRBV7-3 to TRBJ2-5; TRBD2 might be the D (5 bases). Germline CDR1 is SGHTA and CDR2 is FQGTGA. The CDR3 extends over 15 amino acids. V was cut by 4 bases and J by 2 bases, with 14 bases left in between.

This chain links TRBV7-8 with TRBJ1-2; TRBD1 aligns across 8 bases. Trimming cost V 4 bases and J 7 bases; bases outside gene matches: 5. CDR1 and CDR2 from the germline V gene are SGHVS and FQNEAQ. CDR3 size: 13 residues. The DNA of the CDR3 is TGTGCCAGCAGCTACCGGACAGGGCTTGGCTACACCTTC. Amino acid sequence: CASSYRTGLGYTF.

This clone was seen only a few times. This sequence joins TRBV19 and TRBJ1-2, with 10 bases lining up with TRBD1. V was pared by 4 bases and J by 10 bases, with 15 bases of the junction left unmatched. From germline, CDR1 is LNHDA and CDR2 SQIVND (reference sequence). This CDR3 region has 16 residues. The CDR3, as DNA: TGTGCCAGTAGTAGAAAACCGACAGGGGGCATGTTTGTCTACACCTTC. It is translated as CASSRKPTGGMFVYTF.

The chain joins TRBV7-2 to TRBJ2-7, with TRBD1 as a possible D gene (6 bases). Per the germline V gene, CDR1 is SGHTA and CDR2 is FQGNSA. CDR3 size: 15 residues. With 5 bases removed from V and 4 bases from J, the gap between germline ends came to 18 bases. In DNA form, the CDR3 reads TGTGCCAGCAGCCGTGCCGGGACACGGGATTACGAGCAGTACTTC. Protein product: CASSRAGTRDYEQYF. The full variable domain, with the rest looked up from reference TRBV7-2 and TRBJ2-7, is GAGVSQSPSNKVTEKGKDVELRCDPISGHTALYWYRQSLGQGLEFLIYFQGNSAPDKSGLPSDRFSAERTGGSVSTLTIQRTQQEDSAVYLCASSRAGTRDYEQYFGPGTRLTVT.

The rearrangement uses TRBV18 and TRBJ1-1; no clear D. Trimming cost V 3 bases and J 2 bases, with 7 bases left between them. The CDR3 extends over 13 amino acids. Germline-derived CDR1 and CDR2 are KGHSH and LQKENI. CDR3 loop: CASSPTRNTEAFF. DNA of the CDR3: TGTGCCAGCTCACCGACAAGAAACACTGAAGCTTTCTTT.

The gene calls are TRBV19 and TRBJ2-3, with a tentative D call TRBD2 (7 bases). This CDR3 is 14 amino acids long. Deletions cut 5 bases from V and 2 bases from J, with 11 bases between. CDR1 and CDR2 from the germline V gene are LNHDA and SQIVND (reference sequence). The CDR3 region has the DNA TGTGCCAGTAGTCGCGGGGGACACACAGATACGCAGTATTTT. Amino acids: CASSRGGHTDTQYF.

The chain recombines TRBV6-8 with TRBJ1-3; 8 bases agree with TRBD1. From germline, CDR1 is MNHGY and CDR2 SAAAGT. Germline trimming cut 8 bases from V and 0 bases from J; bases unmatched to any gene: 15. CDR3 size: 18 residues. DNA of the CDR3: TGTGCCAGCCCGGCCGGGGACCACGGACAGGGCTCTGGAAACACCATATATTTT. Residues: CASPAGDHGQGSGNTIYF.

The sample holds a few counts of this clone. This CDR3 is CASSIYRGGEQYF. CDR3 DNA: TGTGCCAGTAGTATTTACAGGGGAGGAGAGCAGTACTTC. The rearrangement uses TRBV19 and TRBJ2-7; D perhaps matches TRBD1 (7 bases). Trimming took 3 bases from V and 7 from J, leaving 13 bases between them. Germline lookup yields CDR1 LNHDA and CDR2 SQIVND (reference sequence). The CDR3 has 13 residues.

The CDR3 nucleotides are TGTGCCAGCAGTTTATCCCGGTCGGGCTACGAGCAGTACTTC. It translates to CASSLSRSGYEQYF. The chain couples TRBV28 to TRBJ2-7; no definite D call. Trimming stripped 1 base from V and 3 bases from J, with 10 bases between. CDR1 MDHEN and CDR2 SYDVKM come from the germline V gene. This CDR3 is built from 14 residues.

The chain carries TRBV5-1 and TRBJ1-3; no firm D call. The V end lost 3 bases, the J end lost 0 bases, and 13 bases lay between the germline ends. Germline V gives CDR1 SGHRS, CDR2 YFSETQ. The CDR3 extends over 16 amino acids. Here the CDR3 reads CASSWGVQGSGNTIYF. Here the CDR3 DNA reads TGCGCCAGCAGCTGGGGAGTTCAAGGCTCTGGAAACACCATATATTTT.

The CDR3 nucleotides read TGTGCCAGCAGCCTCAGTACGGCCAAAAACATTCAGTACTTC. Translation gives CASSLSTAKNIQYF. The chain joins TRBV27 to TRBJ2-4; D gene uncertain. Looked up from germline, CDR1 is MNHEY and CDR2 is SMNVEV (reference sequence). V lost 6 bases to trimming and J lost 1 base, with 10 bases between them. CDR3 length: 14 amino acids.

The chain is built from TRBV7-2 and TRBJ2-5; TRBD2 is a possible D gene (6 bases). The CDR3 totals 14 residues. From germline, CDR1 is SGHTA and CDR2 FQGNSA. V was cut by 5 bases and J by 7 bases, with 17 bases left in between. DNA of the CDR3: TGTGCCAGCAGCCCCAATCCCGGGACTCGGACCCAGTACTTC. Translation: CASSPNPGTRTQYF.

Written as DNA, the CDR3 is TGTGCCAGCAGCCGCGCACTAGCGGGAGGGGGCGAGCAGTACTTC. Translated, it gives CASSRALAGGGEQYF. The chain joins TRBV28 to TRBJ2-7; TRBD2 agrees at 13 bases. V trimming: 6 bases; J trimming: 6 bases; junction bases outside the gene matches: 8. Germline-derived CDR1 and CDR2 are MDHEN and SYDVKM. The CDR3 is 15 amino acids.

To note about this clone: The junction and the germline gene differ at one end; a read error may be behind it. The rearrangement joins TRBV4-2 to TRBJ2-2; 9 bases are a match to TRBD1. The CDR3 consists of 15 residues. Germline CDR1 is LGHNA and CDR2 is YNFKEQ. The CDR3 DNA reads TGTGCCAGCAGCGAAGACAGGGGGGACACCGGGGAGCTGTTTTTT. Residues: CASSEDRGDTGELFF.

V usage is TRBV6-6 and J usage is TRBJ1-5; 10 bases fit TRBD1. Per germline, CDR1 MNHNY and CDR2 SVGAGI (reference sequence). The CDR3 is 18 amino acids. The junction had 19 bases not matched to a gene; V was cut back by 5 bases and J by 9 bases. In DNA form, the CDR3 reads TGTGCCAGCAGTCAGAGGGGGACAGGGGTGTTTCCAACTCCGCCCCAGCATTTT. Protein product: CASSQRGTGVFPTPPQHF.

The chain joins TRBV11-2 to TRBJ2-2; perhaps TRBD2 as D (7 bases). CDR3 length: 16 residues. Per the germline V gene, CDR1 is SGHAT and CDR2 is FQNNGV. The V end was cut by 5 bases, the J end by 2 bases, with 15 bases between. This chain's CDR3 is CASSQRGGSNTGELFF. Here the CDR3 DNA reads TGTGCCAGCAGCCAGAGGGGGGGCAGCAACACCGGGGAGCTGTTTTTT.

This sequence joins TRBV2 and TRBJ1-6; the D is unclear. This CDR3 is built from 13 residues. The germline CDR1 and CDR2 sequences are SNHLY and FYNNEI. V shed 11 bases and J shed 8 bases, with 16 bases lying between them. The CDR3 loop is CAGAAGGDSPLHF. The CDR3 DNA sequence: TGTGCCGGAGCAGCCGGCGGGGATTCACCCCTCCACTTT. Complete variable domain (other parts from reference TRBV2 and TRBJ1-6): EPEVTQTPSHQVTQMGQEVILRCVPISNHLYFYWYRQILGQKVEFLVSFYNNEISEKSEIFDDQFSVERPDGSNFTLKIRSTKLEDSAMYFCAGAAGGDSPLHFGNGTRLTVT.

The V call is TRBV7-9, the J call TRBJ1-1, with 8 nucleotides matching TRBD1. The junction had 7 bases not matched to a gene; V was cut back by 6 bases and J by 4 bases. The CDR3 length is 14 residues. Germline CDR1 and CDR2: SEHNR and FQNEAQ (reference sequence). CDR3 sequence reads: CASRRTGSSTEAFF. The CDR3 DNA reads TGTGCCAGCAGACGGACAGGGAGTAGCACTGAAGCTTTCTTT.

The J gene is TRBJ1-2, the V gene TRBV5-1; D not certain. The CDR3 is made up of 13 amino acids. Per the germline V gene, CDR1 is SGHRS and CDR2 is YFSETQ. V was cut by 0 bases and J by 7 bases, with 10 bases left in between. DNA of the CDR3: TGCGCCAGCAGCTTGGACCCCCAAGCTGGCTACACCTTC. This sequence encodes CASSLDPQAGYTF.

This clone showed up just once. This rearrangement joins TRBV6-1 to TRBJ1-2; 7 positions agree with TRBD1. J lost 8 bases, V lost 3 bases, and 6 bases had no gene match. CDR3 length: 13 amino acids. CDR1 is MNHNS, CDR2 SASEGT, per germline. CDR3 sequence (DNA): TGTGCCAGCAGTGATAGTTACAGGGGAGGCTACACCTTC. As protein: CASSDSYRGGYTF.

V and J are TRBV7-2 and TRBJ1-1, with D possibly matching TRBD1 (5 bases). This CDR3 is built from 14 residues. Looked up from germline, CDR1 is SGHTA and CDR2 is FQGNSA. V was cut by 5 bases and J by 3 bases, with 13 bases left in between. The CDR3 spells CASSTSPGDTEAFF. The CDR3 bases are TGTGCCAGCAGCACCTCCCCGGGGGACACTGAAGCTTTCTTT.

This clone has a handful of counts. The rearrangement joins TRBV2 to TRBJ2-7; 7 positions agree with TRBD1. This CDR3 comprises 12 residues. Germline V gene sequence: CDR1 SNHLY, CDR2 FYNNEI. The J segment lost 3 bases and the V segment lost 4 bases, leaving 0 bases of the junction unmatched. The chain's CDR3 is CASSGTGYEQYF. Written as DNA, the CDR3 is TGTGCCAGCAGTGGGACAGGCTACGAGCAGTACTTC. Full variable domain (remainder filled in from reference TRBV2 and TRBJ2-7): EPEVTQTPSHQVTQMGQEVILRCVPISNHLYFYWYRQILGQKVEFLVSFYNNEISEKSEIFDDQFSVERPDGSNFTLKIRSTKLEDSAMYFCASSGTGYEQYFGPGTRLTVT.

This chain links TRBV28 with TRBJ2-5; TRBD2 is a possible D gene (5 bases). The CDR3 contains 14 residues. Trimming cost V 2 bases and J 5 bases, with 12 bases left between them. CDR1 and CDR2 (germline): MDHEN, SYDVKM. The CDR3 DNA sequence: TGTGCCAGCAGTTTAGGGAGCTTGCCGGAGACCCAGTACTTC. Amino acids: CASSLGSLPETQYF.

The V gene is TRBV19, the J gene TRBJ1-1; TRBD1 matches 9 bases. There are 15 residues in the CDR3. The V gene end was trimmed by 1 base and the J gene end by 6 bases; junction bases not matched to a gene: 6. Germline CDR1 LNHDA, CDR2 SQIVND (reference sequence). The chain's CDR3 is CASSIVGTGWAEAFF. The CDR3 DNA reads as TGTGCCAGTAGTATAGTAGGGACAGGGTGGGCTGAAGCTTTCTTT.

CDR3 sequence: CASLRQQGEKLFF. The DNA for the CDR3 is TGTGCCAGCCTAAGGCAGCAGGGTGAAAAACTGTTTTTT. The chain is built from TRBV25-1 and TRBJ1-4; tentatively, D is TRBD1 (5 bases). This CDR3 comprises 13 residues. Germline V gene lookup returns CDR1 MGHDK and CDR2 SYGVNS. Trimming stripped 8 bases from V and 7 bases from J, with 14 bases between.